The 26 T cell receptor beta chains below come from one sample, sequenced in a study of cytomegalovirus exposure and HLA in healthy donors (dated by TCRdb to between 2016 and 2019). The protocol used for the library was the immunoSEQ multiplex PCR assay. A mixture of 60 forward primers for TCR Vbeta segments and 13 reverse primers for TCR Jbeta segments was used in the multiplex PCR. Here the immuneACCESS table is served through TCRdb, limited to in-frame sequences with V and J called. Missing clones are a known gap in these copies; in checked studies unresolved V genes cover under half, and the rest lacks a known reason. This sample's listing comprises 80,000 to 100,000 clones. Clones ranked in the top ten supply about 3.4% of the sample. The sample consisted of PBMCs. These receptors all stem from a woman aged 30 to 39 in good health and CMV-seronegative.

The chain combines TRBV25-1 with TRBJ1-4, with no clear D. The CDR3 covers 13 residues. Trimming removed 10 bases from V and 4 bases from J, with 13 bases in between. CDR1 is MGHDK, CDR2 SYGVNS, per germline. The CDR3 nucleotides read TGTGCCACCAAAAGACAAGATAATGAAAAACTGTTTTTT. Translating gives CATKRQDNEKLFF.

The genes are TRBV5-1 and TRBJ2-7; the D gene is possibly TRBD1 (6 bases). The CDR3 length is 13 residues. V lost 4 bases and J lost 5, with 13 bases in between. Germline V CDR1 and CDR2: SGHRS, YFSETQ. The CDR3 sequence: CASSIRDIHEQYF. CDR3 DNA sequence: TGCGCCAGCAGCATCCGGGACATCCACGAGCAGTACTTC.

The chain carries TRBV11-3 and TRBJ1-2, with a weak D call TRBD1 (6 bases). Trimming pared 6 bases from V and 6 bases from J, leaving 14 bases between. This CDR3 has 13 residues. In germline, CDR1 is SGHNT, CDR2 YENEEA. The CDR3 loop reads CASSQQGGDGYTF. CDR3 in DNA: TGTGCCAGCAGTCAACAGGGAGGGGATGGCTACACCTTC.

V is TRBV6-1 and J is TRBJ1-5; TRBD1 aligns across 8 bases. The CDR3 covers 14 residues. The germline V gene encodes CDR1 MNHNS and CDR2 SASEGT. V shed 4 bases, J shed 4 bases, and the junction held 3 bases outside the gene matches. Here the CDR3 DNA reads TGTGCCAGCAGTGGTGACAGGGGTAATCAGCCCCAGCATTTT. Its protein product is CASSGDRGNQPQHF.

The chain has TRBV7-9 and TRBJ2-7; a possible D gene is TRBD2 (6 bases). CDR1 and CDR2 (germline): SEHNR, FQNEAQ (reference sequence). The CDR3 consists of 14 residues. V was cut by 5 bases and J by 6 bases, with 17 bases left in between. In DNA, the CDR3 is TGTGCCAGCAGCCCCGGGAGTTACGGGGGCGAGCAGTACTTC. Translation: CASSPGSYGGEQYF.

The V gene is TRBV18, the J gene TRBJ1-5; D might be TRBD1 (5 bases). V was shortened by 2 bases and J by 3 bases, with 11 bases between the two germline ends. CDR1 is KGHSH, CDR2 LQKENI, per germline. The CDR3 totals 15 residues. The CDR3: CASSPGWGDNQPQHF. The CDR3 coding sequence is TGTGCCAGCTCACCAGGGTGGGGGGACAATCAGCCCCAGCATTTT.

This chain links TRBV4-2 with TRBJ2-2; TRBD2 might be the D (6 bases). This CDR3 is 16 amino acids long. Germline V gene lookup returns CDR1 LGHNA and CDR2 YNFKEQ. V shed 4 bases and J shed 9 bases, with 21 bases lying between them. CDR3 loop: CASSPAEGLADRELFF. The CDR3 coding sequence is TGTGCCAGCAGCCCCGCGGAGGGCCTAGCAGACAGGGAGCTGTTTTTT.

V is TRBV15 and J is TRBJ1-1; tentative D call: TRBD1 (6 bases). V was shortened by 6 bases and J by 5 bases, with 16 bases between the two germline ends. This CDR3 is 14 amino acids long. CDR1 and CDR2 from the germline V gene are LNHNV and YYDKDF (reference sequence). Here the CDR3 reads CATRSYQGNTEAFF. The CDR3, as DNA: TGTGCCACCAGAAGTTACCAGGGGAATACTGAAGCTTTCTTT.

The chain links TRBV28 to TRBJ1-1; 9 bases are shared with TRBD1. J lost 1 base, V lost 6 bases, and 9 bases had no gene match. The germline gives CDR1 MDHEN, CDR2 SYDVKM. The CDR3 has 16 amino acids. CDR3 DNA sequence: TGTGCCAGCAGGAAAGGGACAGGGTTCGAGAACACTGAAGCTTTCTTT. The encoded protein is CASRKGTGFENTEAFF.

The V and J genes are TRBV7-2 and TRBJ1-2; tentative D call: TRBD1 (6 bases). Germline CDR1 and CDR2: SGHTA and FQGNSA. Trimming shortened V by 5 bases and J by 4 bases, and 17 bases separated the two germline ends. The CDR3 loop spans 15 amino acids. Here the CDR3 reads CASSPRGGRGYGYTF. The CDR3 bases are TGTGCCAGCAGCCCACGCGGGGGGCGAGGCTATGGCTACACCTTC.

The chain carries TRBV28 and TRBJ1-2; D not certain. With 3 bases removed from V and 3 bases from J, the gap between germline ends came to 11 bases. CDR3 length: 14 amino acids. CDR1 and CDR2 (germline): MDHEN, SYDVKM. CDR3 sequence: CASSFEEGYYGYTF. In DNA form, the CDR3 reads TGTGCCAGCAGTTTTGAGGAGGGCTACTATGGCTACACCTTC.

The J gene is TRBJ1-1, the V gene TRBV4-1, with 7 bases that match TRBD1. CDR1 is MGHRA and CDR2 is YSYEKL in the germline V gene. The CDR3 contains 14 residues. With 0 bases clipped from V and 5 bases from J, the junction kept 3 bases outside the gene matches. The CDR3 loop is CASSQDRDRTEAFF. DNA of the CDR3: TGCGCCAGCAGCCAAGACAGGGACAGAACTGAAGCTTTCTTT.

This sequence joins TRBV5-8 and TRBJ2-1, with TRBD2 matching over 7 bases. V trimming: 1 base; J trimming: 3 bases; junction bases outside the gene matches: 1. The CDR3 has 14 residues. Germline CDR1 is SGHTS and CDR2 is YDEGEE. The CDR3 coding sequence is TGTGCCAGCAGCTTGCCGGGAGGCTACAATGAGCAGTTCTTC. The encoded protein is CASSLPGGYNEQFF.

The CDR3 loop is CASSGTGGLETQYF. The CDR3, as DNA: TGTGCCAGCAGCGGGACAGGGGGCCTAGAGACCCAGTACTTC. V is TRBV9 and J is TRBJ2-5; 11 nucleotides line up with TRBD1. The CDR3 is made up of 14 amino acids. The J segment lost 4 bases and the V segment lost 3 bases, leaving 2 bases of the junction unmatched. Germline CDR1 is SGDLS and CDR2 is YYNGEE.

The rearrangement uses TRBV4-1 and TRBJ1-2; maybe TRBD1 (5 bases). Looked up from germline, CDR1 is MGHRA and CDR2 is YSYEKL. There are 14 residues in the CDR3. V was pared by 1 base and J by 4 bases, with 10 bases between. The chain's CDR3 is CASSQVVTAYGYTF. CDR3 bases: TGCGCCAGCAGCCAAGTCGTGACAGCCTATGGCTACACCTTC.

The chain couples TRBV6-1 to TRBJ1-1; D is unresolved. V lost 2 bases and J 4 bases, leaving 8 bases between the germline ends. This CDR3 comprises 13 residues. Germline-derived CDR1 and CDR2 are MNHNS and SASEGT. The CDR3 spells CASSEMEGTEAFF. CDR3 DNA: TGTGCCAGCAGTGAAATGGAGGGCACTGAAGCTTTCTTT.

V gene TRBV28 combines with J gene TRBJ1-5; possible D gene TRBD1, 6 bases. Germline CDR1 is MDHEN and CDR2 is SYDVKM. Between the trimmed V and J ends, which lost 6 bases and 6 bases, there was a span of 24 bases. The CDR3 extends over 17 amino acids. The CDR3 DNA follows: TGTGCCAGCAGGCAAAACAGGGCCCGGAGAGTTGCTCAGCCCCAGCATTTT. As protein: CASRQNRARRVAQPQHF. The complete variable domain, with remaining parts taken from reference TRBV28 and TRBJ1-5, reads DVKVTQSSRYLVKRTGEKVFLECVQDMDHENMFWYRQDPGLGLRLIYFSYDVKMKEKGDIPEGYSVSREKKERFSLILESASTNQTSMYLCASRQNRARRVAQPQHFGDGTRLSIL.

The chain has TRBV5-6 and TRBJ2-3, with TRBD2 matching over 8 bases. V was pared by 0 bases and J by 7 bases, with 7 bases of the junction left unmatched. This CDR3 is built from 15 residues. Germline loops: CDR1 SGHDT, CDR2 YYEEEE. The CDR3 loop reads CASSLADSGINTQYF. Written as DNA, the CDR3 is TGTGCCAGCAGCTTGGCCGATAGCGGGATAAATACGCAGTATTTT.

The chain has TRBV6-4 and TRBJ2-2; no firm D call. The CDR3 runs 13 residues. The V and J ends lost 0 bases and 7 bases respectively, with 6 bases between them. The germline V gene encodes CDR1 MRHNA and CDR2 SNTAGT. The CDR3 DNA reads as TGTGCCAGCAGTGACTCGGAGCACGGGGAGCTGTTTTTT. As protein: CASSDSEHGELFF.

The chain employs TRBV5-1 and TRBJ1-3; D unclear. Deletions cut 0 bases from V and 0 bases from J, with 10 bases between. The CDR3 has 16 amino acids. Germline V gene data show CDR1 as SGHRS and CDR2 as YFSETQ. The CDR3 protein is CASSLVELGSGNTIYF. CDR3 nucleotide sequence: TGCGCCAGCAGCTTGGTTGAGCTCGGCTCTGGAAACACCATATATTTT.

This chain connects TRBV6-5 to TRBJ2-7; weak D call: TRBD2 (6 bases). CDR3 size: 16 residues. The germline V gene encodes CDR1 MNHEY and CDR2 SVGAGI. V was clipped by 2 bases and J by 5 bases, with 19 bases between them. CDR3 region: CASSYGPTPPGDEQYF. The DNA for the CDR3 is TGTGCCAGCAGTTACGGGCCCACCCCACCGGGAGACGAGCAGTACTTC.

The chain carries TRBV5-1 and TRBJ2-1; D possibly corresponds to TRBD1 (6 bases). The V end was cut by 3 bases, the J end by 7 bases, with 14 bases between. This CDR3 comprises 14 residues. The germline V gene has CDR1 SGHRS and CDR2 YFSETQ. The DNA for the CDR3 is TGCGCCAGCAGCTGGCAGGGGTATGGGAATGAGCAGTTCTTC. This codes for CASSWQGYGNEQFF.

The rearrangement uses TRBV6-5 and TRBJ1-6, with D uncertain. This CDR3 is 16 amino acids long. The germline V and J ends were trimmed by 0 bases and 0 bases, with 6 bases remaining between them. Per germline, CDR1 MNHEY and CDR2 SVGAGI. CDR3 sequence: CASSYSGSSYNSPLHF. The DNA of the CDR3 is TGTGCCAGCAGTTACTCCGGGAGCTCCTATAATTCACCCCTCCACTTT.

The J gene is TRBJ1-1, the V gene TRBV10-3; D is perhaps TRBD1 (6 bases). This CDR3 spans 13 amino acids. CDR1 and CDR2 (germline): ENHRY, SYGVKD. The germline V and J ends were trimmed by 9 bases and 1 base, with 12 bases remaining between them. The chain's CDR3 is CAITGTQNTEAFF. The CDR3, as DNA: TGTGCCATTACCGGGACACAGAACACTGAAGCTTTCTTT.

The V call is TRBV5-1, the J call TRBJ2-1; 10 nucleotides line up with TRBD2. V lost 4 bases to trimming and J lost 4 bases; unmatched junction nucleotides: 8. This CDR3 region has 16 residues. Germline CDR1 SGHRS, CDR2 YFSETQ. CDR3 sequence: CASSAVAGGRYNEQFF. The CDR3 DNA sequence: TGCGCCAGCAGCGCGGTAGCGGGAGGAAGGTACAATGAGCAGTTCTTC.

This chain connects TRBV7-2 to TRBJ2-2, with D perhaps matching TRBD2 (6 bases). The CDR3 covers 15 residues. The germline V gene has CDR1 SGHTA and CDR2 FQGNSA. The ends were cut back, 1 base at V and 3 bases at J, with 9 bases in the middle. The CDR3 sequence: CASSLGLGDTGELFF. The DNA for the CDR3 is TGTGCCAGCAGCTTAGGACTAGGGGACACCGGGGAGCTGTTTTTT.